Sequencing of this T cell receptor beta chain was carried out in a study of blood T cell repertoires in COVID-19. Sequencing used immunoSEQ multiplex PCR; TCRdb keeps in-frame clones, though not all of them. There are 140,000 to 150,000 clones in the sample; 84% occur only once, and 8.5% to 9% lies in the top ten. Seattle's cohort entered during active infection and was followed longitudinally. This clone was observed a few times. The CDR3 loop spans 16 amino acids. V lost 6 bases to trimming and J lost 2 bases; unmatched junction nucleotides: 8. Germline loops: CDR1 LNHNV, CDR2 YYDKDF (reference sequence).

The chain recombines TRBV15 with TRBJ2-1, with 9 nucleotides matching TRBD2. The sample was peripheral blood. This TCR came from a man between 25 and 39 years old with COVID-19, enrolled during active disease. The CDR3 DNA follows: TGTGCCACCAGGGACGGGCGGGAGGGCACCTACAATGAGCAGTTCTTC. It translates to CATRDGREGTYNEQFF. Using reference TRBV15 and TRBJ2-1 for the parts outside the CDR3, the full variable domain is DAMVIQNPRYQVTQFGKPVTLSCSQTLNHNVMYWYQQKSSQAPKLLFHYYDKDFNNEADTPDNFQSRRPNTSFCFLDIRSPGLGDTAMYLCATRDGREGTYNEQFFGPGTRLTVL.